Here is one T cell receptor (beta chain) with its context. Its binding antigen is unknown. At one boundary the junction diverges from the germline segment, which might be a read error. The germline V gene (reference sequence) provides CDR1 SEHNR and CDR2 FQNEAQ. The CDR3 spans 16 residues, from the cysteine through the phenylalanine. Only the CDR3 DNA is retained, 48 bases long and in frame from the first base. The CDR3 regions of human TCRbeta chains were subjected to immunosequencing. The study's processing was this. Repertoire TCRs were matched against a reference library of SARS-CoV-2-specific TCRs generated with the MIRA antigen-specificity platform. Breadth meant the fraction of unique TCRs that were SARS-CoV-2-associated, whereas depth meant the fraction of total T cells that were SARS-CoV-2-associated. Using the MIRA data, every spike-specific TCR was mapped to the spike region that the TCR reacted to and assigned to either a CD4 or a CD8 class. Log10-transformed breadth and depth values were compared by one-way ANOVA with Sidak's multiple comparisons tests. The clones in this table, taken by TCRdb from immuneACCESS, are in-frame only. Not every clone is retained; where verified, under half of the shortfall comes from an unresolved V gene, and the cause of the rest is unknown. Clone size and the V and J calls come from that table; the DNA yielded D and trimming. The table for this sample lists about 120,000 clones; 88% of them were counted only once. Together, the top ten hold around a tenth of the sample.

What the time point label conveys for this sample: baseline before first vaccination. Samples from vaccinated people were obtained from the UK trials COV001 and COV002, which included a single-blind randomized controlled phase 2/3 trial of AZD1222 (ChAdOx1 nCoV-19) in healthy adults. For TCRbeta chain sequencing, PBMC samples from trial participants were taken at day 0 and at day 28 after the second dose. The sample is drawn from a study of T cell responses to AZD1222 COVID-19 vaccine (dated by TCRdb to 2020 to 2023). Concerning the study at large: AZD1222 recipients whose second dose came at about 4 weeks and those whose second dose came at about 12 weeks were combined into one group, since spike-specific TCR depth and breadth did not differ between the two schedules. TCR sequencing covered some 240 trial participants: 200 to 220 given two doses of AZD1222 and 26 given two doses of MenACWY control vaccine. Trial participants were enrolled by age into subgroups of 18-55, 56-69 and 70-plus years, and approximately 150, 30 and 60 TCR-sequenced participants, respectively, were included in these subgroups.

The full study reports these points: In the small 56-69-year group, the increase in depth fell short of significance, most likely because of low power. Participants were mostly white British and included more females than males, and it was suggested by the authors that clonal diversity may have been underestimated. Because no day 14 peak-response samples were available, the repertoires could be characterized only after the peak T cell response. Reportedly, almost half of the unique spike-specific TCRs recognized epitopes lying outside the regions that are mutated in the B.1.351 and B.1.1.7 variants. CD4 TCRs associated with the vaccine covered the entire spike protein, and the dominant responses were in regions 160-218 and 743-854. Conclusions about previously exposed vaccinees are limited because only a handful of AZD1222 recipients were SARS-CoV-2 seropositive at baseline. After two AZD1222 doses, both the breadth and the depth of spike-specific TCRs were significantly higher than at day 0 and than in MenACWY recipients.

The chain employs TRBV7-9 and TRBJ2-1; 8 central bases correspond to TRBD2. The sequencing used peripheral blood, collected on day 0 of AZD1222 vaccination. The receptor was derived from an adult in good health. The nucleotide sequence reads TGTGCCAGCAGCTTAAAGGCTAGCGGGTCCTTCAATGAGCAGTTCTTC. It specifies CASSLKASGSFNEQFF.